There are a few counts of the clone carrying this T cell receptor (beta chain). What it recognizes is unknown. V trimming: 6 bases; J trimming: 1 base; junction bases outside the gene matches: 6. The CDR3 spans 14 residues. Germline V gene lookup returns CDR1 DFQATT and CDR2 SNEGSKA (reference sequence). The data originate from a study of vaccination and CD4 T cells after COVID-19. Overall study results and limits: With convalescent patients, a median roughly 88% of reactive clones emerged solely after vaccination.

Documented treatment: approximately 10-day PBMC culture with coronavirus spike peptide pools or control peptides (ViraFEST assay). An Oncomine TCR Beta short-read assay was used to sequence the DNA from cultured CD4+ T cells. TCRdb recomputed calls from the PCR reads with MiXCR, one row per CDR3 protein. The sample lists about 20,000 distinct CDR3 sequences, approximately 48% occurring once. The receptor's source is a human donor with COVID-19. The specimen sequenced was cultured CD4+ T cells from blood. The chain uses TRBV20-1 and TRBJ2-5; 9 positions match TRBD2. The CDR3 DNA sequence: TGCAGTGCGCCAGCGGGGGGCCTCCAAGAGACCCAGTACTTC. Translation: CSAPAGGLQETQYF.